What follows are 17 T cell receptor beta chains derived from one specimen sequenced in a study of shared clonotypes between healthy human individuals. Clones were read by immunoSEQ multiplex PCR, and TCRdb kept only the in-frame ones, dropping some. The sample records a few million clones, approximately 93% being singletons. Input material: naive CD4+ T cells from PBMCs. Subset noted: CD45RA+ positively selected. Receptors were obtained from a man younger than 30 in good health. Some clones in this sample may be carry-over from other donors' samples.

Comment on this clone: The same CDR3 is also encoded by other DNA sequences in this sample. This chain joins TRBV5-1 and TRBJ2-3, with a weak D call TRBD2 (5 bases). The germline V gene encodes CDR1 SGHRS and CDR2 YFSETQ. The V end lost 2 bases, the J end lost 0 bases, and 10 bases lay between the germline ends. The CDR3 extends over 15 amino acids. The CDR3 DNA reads TGCGCCAGCAGCTTAGGAGCGGCCAGCACAGATACGCAGTATTTT. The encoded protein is CASSLGAASTDTQYF.

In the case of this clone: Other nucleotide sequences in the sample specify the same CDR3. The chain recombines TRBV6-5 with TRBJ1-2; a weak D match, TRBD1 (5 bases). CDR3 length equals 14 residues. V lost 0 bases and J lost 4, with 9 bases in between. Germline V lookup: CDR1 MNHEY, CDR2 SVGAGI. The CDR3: CASSYSGGGYGYTF. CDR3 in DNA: TGTGCCAGCAGTTACTCTGGGGGGGGCTATGGCTACACCTTC.

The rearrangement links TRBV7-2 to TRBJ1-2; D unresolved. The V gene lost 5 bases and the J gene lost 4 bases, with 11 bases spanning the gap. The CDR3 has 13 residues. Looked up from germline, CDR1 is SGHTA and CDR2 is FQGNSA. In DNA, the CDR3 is TGTGCCAGCAGCGCGACCGGGAGCTATGGCTACACCTTC. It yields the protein CASSATGSYGYTF.

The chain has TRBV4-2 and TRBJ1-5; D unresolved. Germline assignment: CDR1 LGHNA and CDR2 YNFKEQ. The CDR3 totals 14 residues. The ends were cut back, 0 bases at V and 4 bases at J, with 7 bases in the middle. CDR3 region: CASSQDWPNQPQHF. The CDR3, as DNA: TGTGCCAGCAGCCAAGATTGGCCTAATCAGCCCCAGCATTTT.

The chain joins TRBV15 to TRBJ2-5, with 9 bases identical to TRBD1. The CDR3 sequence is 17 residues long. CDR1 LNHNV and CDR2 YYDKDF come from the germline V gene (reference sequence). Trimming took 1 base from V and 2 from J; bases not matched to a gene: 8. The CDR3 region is CATSRGGSGQGQETQYF. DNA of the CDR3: TGTGCCACCAGCAGAGGGGGTTCGGGACAGGGTCAAGAGACCCAGTACTTC.

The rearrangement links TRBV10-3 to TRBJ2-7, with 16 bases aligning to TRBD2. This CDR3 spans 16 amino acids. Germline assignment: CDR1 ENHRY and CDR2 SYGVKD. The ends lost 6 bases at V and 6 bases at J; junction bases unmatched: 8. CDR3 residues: CAIRGLAGGPEAEQYF. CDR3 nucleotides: TGTGCCATCAGGGGACTAGCGGGAGGGCCGGAAGCCGAGCAGTACTTC.

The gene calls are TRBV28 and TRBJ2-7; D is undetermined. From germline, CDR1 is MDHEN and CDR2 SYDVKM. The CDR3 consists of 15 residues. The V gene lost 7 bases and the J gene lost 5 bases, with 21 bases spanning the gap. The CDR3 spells CASTGPPFAPHEQYF. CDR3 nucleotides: TGTGCCAGCACCGGGCCTCCTTTTGCTCCCCACGAGCAGTACTTC.

The CDR3 DNA is TGTGCCAGCAGCGTAGTAGTAGGGACGGCTTTCTTT. Protein product: CASSVVVGTAFF. The V and J genes are TRBV9 and TRBJ1-1; D is possibly TRBD1 (5 bases). V lost 0 bases, J lost 11 bases, and 11 bases lay in between. Germline loops: CDR1 SGDLS, CDR2 YYNGEE. This CDR3 contains 12 residues.

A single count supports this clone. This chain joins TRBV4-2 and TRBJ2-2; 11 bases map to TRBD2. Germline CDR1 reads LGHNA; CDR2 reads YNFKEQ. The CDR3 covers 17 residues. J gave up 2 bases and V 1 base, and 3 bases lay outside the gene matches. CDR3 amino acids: CASSQVGTSGNTGELFF. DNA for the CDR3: TGTGCCAGCAGCCAAGTTGGGACTAGCGGAAACACCGGGGAGCTGTTTTTT.

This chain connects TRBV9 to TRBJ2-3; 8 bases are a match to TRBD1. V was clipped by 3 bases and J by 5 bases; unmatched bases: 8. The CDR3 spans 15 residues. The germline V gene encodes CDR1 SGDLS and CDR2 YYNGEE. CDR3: CASSAQTGEIDTQYF. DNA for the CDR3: TGTGCCAGCAGCGCCCAGACAGGGGAGATAGATACGCAGTATTTT.

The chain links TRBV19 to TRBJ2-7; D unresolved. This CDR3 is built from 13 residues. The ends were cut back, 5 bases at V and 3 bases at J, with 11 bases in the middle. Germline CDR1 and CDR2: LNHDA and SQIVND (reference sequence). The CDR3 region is CASSPSLGYEQYF. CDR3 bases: TGTGCCAGTAGTCCCTCTTTGGGCTACGAGCAGTACTTC.

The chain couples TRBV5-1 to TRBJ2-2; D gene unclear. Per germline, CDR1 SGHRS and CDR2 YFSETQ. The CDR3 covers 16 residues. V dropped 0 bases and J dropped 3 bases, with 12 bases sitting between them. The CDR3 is CASSLEPGSDTGELFF. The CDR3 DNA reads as TGCGCCAGCAGCTTGGAGCCGGGTTCGGACACCGGGGAGCTGTTTTTT.

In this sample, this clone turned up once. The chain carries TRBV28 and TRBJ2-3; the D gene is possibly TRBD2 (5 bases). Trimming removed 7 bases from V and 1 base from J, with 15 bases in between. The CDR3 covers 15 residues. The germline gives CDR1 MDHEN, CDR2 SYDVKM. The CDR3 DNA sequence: TGTGCCAGCACCTCCCCGGGGAGTGGCACAGATACGCAGTATTTT. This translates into CASTSPGSGTDTQYF.

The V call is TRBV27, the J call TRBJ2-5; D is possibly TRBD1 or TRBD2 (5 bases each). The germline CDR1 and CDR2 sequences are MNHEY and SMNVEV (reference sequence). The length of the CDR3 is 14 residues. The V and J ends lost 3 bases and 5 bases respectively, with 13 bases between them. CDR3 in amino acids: CASSFQGESETQYF. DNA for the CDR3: TGTGCCAGCAGTTTCCAGGGAGAGTCGGAGACCCAGTACTTC.

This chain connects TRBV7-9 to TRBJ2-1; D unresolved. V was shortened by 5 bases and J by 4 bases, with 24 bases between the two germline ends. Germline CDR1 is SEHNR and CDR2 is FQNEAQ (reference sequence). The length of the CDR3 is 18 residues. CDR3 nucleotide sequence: TGTGCCAGCAGCCCCCACTTATTCTCGGGCAAGCGATACAATGAGCAGTTCTTC. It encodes CASSPHLFSGKRYNEQFF. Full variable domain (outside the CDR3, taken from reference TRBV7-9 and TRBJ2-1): DTGVSQNPRHKITKRGQNVTFRCDPISEHNRLYWYRQTLGQGPEFLTYFQNEAQLEKSRLLSDRFSAERPKGSFSTLEIQRTEQGDSAMYLCASSPHLFSGKRYNEQFFGPGTRLTVL.

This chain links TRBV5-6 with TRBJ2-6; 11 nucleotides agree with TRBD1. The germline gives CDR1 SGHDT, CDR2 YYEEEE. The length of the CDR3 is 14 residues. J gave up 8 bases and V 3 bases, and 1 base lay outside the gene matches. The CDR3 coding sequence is TGTGCCAGCAGCTGGGACAGGGGGTCCAACGTCCTGACTTTC. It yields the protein CASSWDRGSNVLTF.

The CDR3, as DNA: TGTGCCAGCAGCTTATACGGAGGGGGGCGTCCTAACTATGGCTACACCTTC. It specifies CASSLYGGGRPNYGYTF. V and J are TRBV6-8 and TRBJ1-2, with a weak D call TRBD1 (6 bases). This CDR3 is 17 amino acids long. Germline V lookup: CDR1 MNHGY, CDR2 SAAAGT. V was clipped by 6 bases and J by 0 bases, with 20 bases between them.